This T cell receptor beta chain was identified in a study of cytomegalovirus exposure and HLA in healthy donors. The wider study: In a later analysis, it was reported that the 120 or so validation repertoires had been produced on the same platform as the 670 or so repertoires belonging to the first cohort.

Comment on this clone: Its antigen is as yet unknown.

Study-level results: For cytomegalovirus status, the classifier reportedly gave diagnoses with high specificity and sensitivity.

TCRdb's table, derived via immunoSEQ multiplex PCR, lists solely in-frame clones and lacks some. The sample includes roughly 75,000 clones, around four fifths seen only once; the top ten take 3%. The germline CDR1 and CDR2 sequences are SEHNR and FQNEAQ (reference sequence). The CDR3 has 13 residues. Germline trimming cut 8 bases from V and 6 bases from J; bases unmatched to any gene: 6. Sequenced sample: PBMCs. This clonotype was obtained from a man younger than 40 in good health and CMV-seronegative. V and J are TRBV7-9 and TRBJ2-2, with TRBD2 identical over 7 bases. The CDR3, as DNA: TGTGCCAGCCCACGGGAGGTGTCCGGGGAGCTGTTTTTT. Translating it yields CASPREVSGELFF.